This T cell receptor beta chain derives from a study of shared clonotypes between healthy human individuals. The overall study: The cohort comprised a couple of women and a few men. Their ages spanned 18 to 49 years. A donor's plate count was three for CD4 naive and three for CD4 memory; CD8 naive had two and CD8 memory one.

Regarding the study as a whole: On the whole, naive subsets had larger estimated richness than memory subsets had.

In regard to this clone: Its antigen is unidentified.

Naive CD8 isolation took CD45RO-negative cells positively selected for CCR7 and excluded terminally differentiated effector memory CD45RA+ cells. Using approximately 200 ng DNA, around 30,000 T cell genomes, the sorted-subset replicate PCRs were run. Some clones are missing from TCRdb's copy, which holds only in-frame ones; the method was immunoSEQ multiplex PCR. This table has millions of clones, about 92% appearing once. Sequenced input: naive CD8+ T cells from PBMCs. The TCR sequence derives from a young man in good health. Some clones in this sample may be carry-over from other donors' samples.

CDR3 sequence: CASSQDFSGARITEAFF. In DNA, the CDR3 is TGCGCCAGCAGCCAAGACTTTTCGGGGGCCCGGATCACTGAAGCTTTCTTT. The chain links TRBV4-3 to TRBJ1-1; the D gene is possibly TRBD1 (6 bases). Trimming took off 0 bases at V and 4 bases at J, with 18 bases between the two ends. CDR1 and CDR2 (germline): LGHNA, YSLEER. The CDR3 extends over 17 amino acids.